This TCR beta chain was captured by sequencing in a study of cytomegalovirus exposure and HLA in healthy donors. Overall study: The approximately 110 validation repertoires used a platform that matched the one used for the 550 to 800 first-cohort repertoires, as a later analysis reported.

Here immunoSEQ multiplex PCR was the method, and the copy in TCRdb shows in-frame clones only, minus some. The sample shows about 170,000 clones, roughly nine tenths of them seen only once. This CDR3 has 17 residues. The germline gives CDR1 SGHTA, CDR2 FQGNSA. J lost 5 bases, V lost 6 bases, and 10 bases had no gene match. Turning to this clone: The antigen is not known.

Findings and limits, study-wide: The majority of TCR sequences were rare, yet some public TCRs appeared in many donors.

This receptor was obtained from a woman younger than 45 in good health and CMV-seronegative. This sequence joins TRBV7-2 and TRBJ2-3, with 14 bases matching TRBD2. Input material: PBMCs. The CDR3 DNA sequence: TGTGCCAGCAGATGGTCCGGGACTAGCGGGAGTATAGATACGCAGTATTTT. This gives the protein CASRWSGTSGSIDTQYF. Complete variable domain (other parts from reference TRBV7-2 and TRBJ2-3): GAGVSQSPSNKVTEKGKDVELRCDPISGHTALYWYRQSLGQGLEFLIYFQGNSAPDKSGLPSDRFSAERTGGSVSTLTIQRTQQEDSAVYLCASRWSGTSGSIDTQYFGPGTRLTVL.